These 13 T cell receptor beta chains were all obtained from the same sample, sequenced in a study of monozygotic twins with cystic fibrosis. Sequencing was performed with immunoSEQ multiplex PCR; in TCRdb, only in-frame clones are kept and a portion is missing. Of some 32,000 clones listed, approximately 97% are singletons. The sequenced sample was blood. These receptors were obtained from a girl aged 2 to 10 with cystic fibrosis.

The chain carries TRBV5-1 and TRBJ2-1; perhaps TRBD2 as D (6 bases). The CDR3 runs to 13 residues. Germline CDR1 reads SGHRS; CDR2 reads YFSETQ. The germline V and J ends were trimmed by 1 base and 7 bases, with 9 bases remaining between them. CDR3 loop: CASSLTGVNEQFF. CDR3 in DNA: TGCGCCAGCAGCTTGACGGGAGTAAATGAGCAGTTCTTC. Drawing the rest from reference TRBV5-1 and TRBJ2-1, the complete variable domain is KAGVTQTPRYLIKTRGQQVTLSCSPISGHRSVSWYQQTPGQGLQFLFEYFSETQRNKGNFPGRFSGRQFSNSRSEMNVSTLELGDSALYLCASSLTGVNEQFFGPGTRLTVL.

V and J are TRBV7-8 and TRBJ2-3; the match to TRBD2 covers 8 bases. Trimming removed 4 bases from V and 0 bases from J; junction bases left unmatched: 3. The CDR3 consists of 15 residues. Germline V CDR1 and CDR2: SGHVS, FQNEAQ. The CDR3 here is CASSYSSGSTDTQYF. CDR3 bases: TGTGCCAGCAGCTACTCTAGCGGGAGCACAGATACGCAGTATTTT.

The chain uses TRBV5-1 and TRBJ2-7; D gene ambiguous. The CDR3 has 14 residues. Trimming took 2 bases from V and 5 from J, leaving 14 bases between them. Germline V gives CDR1 SGHRS, CDR2 YFSETQ. The CDR3 loop is CASSFSREPHEQYF. In nucleotides, the CDR3 is TGCGCCAGCAGCTTTAGTAGAGAGCCCCACGAGCAGTACTTC. Full variable domain (missing parts from reference TRBV5-1 and TRBJ2-7): KAGVTQTPRYLIKTRGQQVTLSCSPISGHRSVSWYQQTPGQGLQFLFEYFSETQRNKGNFPGRFSGRQFSNSRSEMNVSTLELGDSALYLCASSFSREPHEQYFGPGTRLTVT.

The chain links TRBV20-1 to TRBJ2-3, with 9 bases fitting TRBD2. The CDR3 sequence is 10 residues long. Per the germline V gene, CDR1 is DFQATT and CDR2 is SNEGSKA (reference sequence). In DNA form, the CDR3 reads TGCAGCATTAGCGGGGGACCGCAGTATTTT. Encoded protein: CSISGGPQYF.

The chain recombines TRBV27 with TRBJ2-1; 7 bases are shared with TRBD2. V lost 0 bases to trimming and J lost 5 bases; unmatched junction nucleotides: 10. The CDR3 has 17 residues. From germline, CDR1 is MNHEY and CDR2 SMNVEV (reference sequence). The DNA of the CDR3 is TGTGCCAGCAGTTTATCAGGCCTTTCGGGAGGCGACAATGAGCAGTTCTTC. It codes for CASSLSGLSGGDNEQFF.

This rearrangement joins TRBV2 to TRBJ1-5; D call uncertain. The V end was cut by 6 bases, the J end by 0 bases, with 9 bases between. This CDR3 region has 14 residues. Germline V lookup: CDR1 SNHLY, CDR2 FYNNEI. DNA for the CDR3: TGTGCCAGCAGCTCCCAGGATAGCAATCAGCCCCAGCATTTT. It codes for CASSSQDSNQPQHF.

This chain uses TRBV5-4 with TRBJ2-3, with TRBD2 matching 12 bases. The CDR3 is 16 amino acids. Trimming took 3 bases from V and 1 from J; bases not matched to a gene: 3. Germline CDR1 and CDR2: SGHNT and YYREEE (reference sequence). CDR3 protein: CASSSRLAGGTDTQYF. CDR3 DNA: TGTGCCAGCAGCTCGAGACTAGCGGGAGGCACAGATACGCAGTATTTT.

The chain is built from TRBV30 and TRBJ1-5, with 8 bases identical to TRBD1. CDR3 length: 14 amino acids. Germline CDR1 reads GTSNPN; CDR2 reads SVGIG (reference sequence). The trim removed 4 bases at V and 5 bases at J, leaving 7 bases unmatched. The DNA of the CDR3 is TGTGCCTGGACTCAGGGGGCGAGGGATCAGCCCCAGCATTTT. Translated: CAWTQGARDQPQHF.

V gene TRBV7-9 combines with J gene TRBJ2-7, with D tentatively TRBD2 (6 bases). V lost 5 bases, J lost 6 bases, and 14 bases lay in between. Germline V lookup: CDR1 SEHNR, CDR2 FQNEAQ (reference sequence). The length of the CDR3 is 13 residues. The chain's CDR3 is CASSPQAGTEQYF. Written as DNA, the CDR3 is TGTGCCAGCAGCCCCCAGGCGGGGACCGAGCAGTACTTC. The complete variable domain, with remaining parts taken from reference TRBV7-9 and TRBJ2-7, reads DTGVSQNPRHKITKRGQNVTFRCDPISEHNRLYWYRQTLGQGPEFLTYFQNEAQLEKSRLLSDRFSAERPKGSFSTLEIQRTEQGDSAMYLCASSPQAGTEQYFGPGTRLTVT.

The CDR3 is CASSYSLSETEAFF. DNA for the CDR3: TGTGCCAGCAGTTACTCTCTCAGTGAAACTGAAGCTTTCTTT. This rearrangement joins TRBV6-5 to TRBJ1-1; no definite D call. Germline V gene lookup returns CDR1 MNHEY and CDR2 SVGAGI. The CDR3 extends over 14 amino acids. Between the trimmed V and J ends, which lost 0 bases and 5 bases, there was a span of 10 bases.

This clone appeared a single time. The chain links TRBV2 to TRBJ2-5; D uncertain. The germline V gene encodes CDR1 SNHLY and CDR2 FYNNEI. This CDR3 is built from 13 residues. The V gene lost 6 bases and the J gene lost 2 bases, with 10 bases spanning the gap. The CDR3 reads CASRGGWQETQYF. The CDR3 DNA reads as TGTGCCAGCAGGGGTGGTTGGCAAGAGACCCAGTACTTC.

This chain joins TRBV5-4 and TRBJ2-5; weak D call: TRBD1 (5 bases). The CDR3 is made up of 15 amino acids. V was trimmed by 0 bases and J by 1 base, leaving 10 bases between them. Germline V gene sequence: CDR1 SGHNT, CDR2 YYREEE (reference sequence). Here the CDR3 reads CASSLDPGIQETQYF. In nucleotides, the CDR3 is TGTGCCAGCAGCTTGGATCCAGGGATCCAAGAGACCCAGTACTTC.

This chain joins TRBV6-5 and TRBJ1-5; D is unclear. Germline V gene lookup returns CDR1 MNHEY and CDR2 SVGAGI. V was pared by 2 bases and J by 1 base, with 3 bases between. There are 13 residues in the CDR3. CDR3 in amino acids: CASSYGSNQPQHF. The DNA for the CDR3 is TGTGCCAGCAGTTACGGAAGCAATCAGCCCCAGCATTTT.